One sample yielded the 8 T cell receptor beta chains listed below, sequenced in a study of CD8 T cells in ankylosing spondylitis. Study-level points and caveats: Apparently characteristic of ankylosing spondylitis blood was a TCR beta motif (eight highly homologous variants).

TCRdb reanalysed the 5' RACE reads using MiXCR and keeps one entry per CDR3 protein. Of about 90,000 distinct CDR3 sequences in the sample, more than 8.5% were seen once. No antigen has been identified for these receptors. Sequenced input: blood, either unsorted or a sorted T cell fraction (not recorded which). The receptor source for this set is a male donor with ankylosing spondylitis.

This clonotype came up many times. The chain combines TRBV11-2 with TRBJ1-5; D not resolved. The germline V gene encodes CDR1 SGHAT and CDR2 FQNNGV. The CDR3 is made up of 14 amino acids. V lost 2 bases to trimming and J lost 7 bases, with 12 bases between them. CDR3 protein: CASSLQPYGQPQHF. The CDR3, as DNA: TGTGCCAGCAGCTTACAGCCCTACGGGCAGCCCCAGCATTTT.

In its sample, this clonotype was seen a few times. This chain links TRBV27 with TRBJ1-2; D is ambiguous. The CDR3 has 13 amino acids. The V end was cut by 3 bases, the J end by 4 bases, with 9 bases between. From germline, CDR1 is MNHEY and CDR2 SMNVEV (reference sequence). The CDR3 DNA reads as TGTGCCAGCAGTTTGTCCCGGAGCTATGGCTACACCTTC. It codes for CASSLSRSYGYTF.

This clonotype has just a few counts. This sequence joins TRBV27 and TRBJ2-3, with 13 bases identical to TRBD2. CDR1 and CDR2 (germline): MNHEY, SMNVEV (reference sequence). The CDR3 length is 16 residues. With 3 bases clipped from V and 8 bases from J, the junction kept 8 bases outside the gene matches. In DNA, the CDR3 is TGTGCCAGCAGTTTGGTACTAGCGGGAGGGCCGGGTACGCAGTATTTT. Its protein product is CASSLVLAGGPGTQYF.

This clonotype occurred a few times. The chain recombines TRBV7-2 with TRBJ2-3, with D maybe TRBD2 (6 bases). Per the germline V gene, CDR1 is SGHTA and CDR2 is FQGNSA. The CDR3 consists of 15 residues. Trimming removed 5 bases at V and 4 bases at J, with 16 bases between. The CDR3 region is CASSPLRGVADTQYF. CDR3 sequence (DNA): TGTGCCAGCAGCCCCCTTCGCGGGGTGGCAGATACGCAGTATTTT.

This clonotype was counted many times. This sequence joins TRBV2 and TRBJ2-6; the D gene is possibly TRBD1 (6 bases). The CDR3 is 15 residues long. V dropped 6 bases and J dropped 1 base, with 10 bases sitting between them. Per the germline V gene, CDR1 is SNHLY and CDR2 is FYNNEI. The CDR3 DNA is TGTGCCAGCAGGACAGGTTCTTCTGGGGCCAACGTCCTGACTTTC. Translation: CASRTGSSGANVLTF.

This clonotype has a count of ten or more. The chain couples TRBV29-1 to TRBJ1-2, with a tentative D call TRBD1 (5 bases). Trimming took 3 bases from V and 2 from J, leaving 13 bases between them. The CDR3 extends over 14 amino acids. Germline V gives CDR1 SQVTM, CDR2 ANQGSEA. The CDR3 spells CSVELARENYGYTF. CDR3 DNA sequence: TGCAGCGTTGAGTTGGCCAGGGAGAACTATGGCTACACCTTC.

The sample holds many counts of this clonotype. V is TRBV7-9 and J is TRBJ2-2; no definite D call. Per the germline V gene, CDR1 is SEHNR and CDR2 is FQNEAQ (reference sequence). Trimming removed 3 bases from V and 8 bases from J, with 1 base in between. The CDR3 sequence is 10 residues long. CDR3 sequence (DNA): TGTGCCAGCAGCTTGGGGGAGCTGTTTTTT. Protein product: CASSLGELFF.

The chain is built from TRBV14 and TRBJ2-7; 7 bases agree with TRBD1. V lost 6 bases to trimming and J lost 0 bases; unmatched junction nucleotides: 11. This CDR3 is built from 16 residues. Germline CDR1 reads SGHDN; CDR2 reads FVKESK. Here the CDR3 reads CASRNDRVYSSYEQYV. In DNA form, the CDR3 reads TGTGCCAGCAGGAACGACAGGGTTTATAGCTCCTACGAGCAGTACGTC.